A single sample gave rise to the 9 T cell receptor beta chains below, sequenced in a study of blood T cell repertoires in COVID-19. Libraries were prepared by immunoSEQ multiplex PCR; TCRdb keeps only in-frame clonotypes and omits some of them. The sample shows tens of thousands of clones, more than 65% of them seen only once. The specimen sequenced was peripheral blood. The receptors come from a human donor in a cohort sampled during active COVID-19.

This sequence joins TRBV9 and TRBJ1-4; the D gene is possibly TRBD1 (5 bases). CDR3 length: 18 residues. CDR1 is SGDLS and CDR2 is YYNGEE in the germline V gene. The V end lost 4 bases, the J end lost 7 bases, and 26 bases lay between the germline ends. CDR3 coding DNA: TGTGCCAGCAGCCTCACCCCGGGGGGGGGAGTTCTCCCTGAAAAACTGTTTTTT. Protein: CASSLTPGGGVLPEKLFF.

This clone is medium-sized within its sample. V is TRBV6-5 and J is TRBJ2-2, with 14 nucleotides matching TRBD2. Germline assignment: CDR1 MNHEY and CDR2 SVGAGI. The CDR3 sequence is 15 residues long. V gave up 6 bases and J gave up 7 bases; unmatched junction bases: 4. CDR3 residues: CASRGTSGSYGELFF. As DNA, the CDR3 is TGTGCCAGCAGGGGGACTAGCGGGAGTTACGGGGAGCTGTTTTTT.

The chain combines TRBV3-1 (or the pseudogene TRBV3-2) with TRBJ2-1; 8 bases align to TRBD2. This CDR3 is built from 16 residues. Germline CDR1 LGHDT, CDR2 YNNKEL (reference sequence). With 4 bases clipped from V and 0 bases from J, the junction kept 5 bases outside the gene matches. DNA of the CDR3: TGTGCCAGCAGCCTTAGCGGGATTAGCTCCTACAATGAGCAGTTCTTC. This gives the protein CASSLSGISSYNEQFF.

This clone came up once. This chain connects TRBV18 to TRBJ2-1, with 9 bases that match TRBD2. The CDR3 extends over 14 amino acids. Germline values: CDR1 KGHSH, CDR2 LQKENI. The J segment lost 3 bases and the V segment lost 6 bases, leaving 3 bases of the junction unmatched. The CDR3 nucleotides are TGTGCCAGCTCTTCGACTAGCGGCTACAATGAGCAGTTCTTC. Its translation: CASSSTSGYNEQFF.

This clone was seen just once. The chain recombines TRBV27 with TRBJ1-5, with TRBD1 identical over 7 bases. The germline V gene has CDR1 MNHEY and CDR2 SMNVEV (reference sequence). The CDR3 covers 14 residues. V dropped 5 bases and J dropped 2; count of bases not matched to a gene: 3. The CDR3 bases are TGTGCCAGCAGTGGAGGACAGGGCAATCAGCCCCAGCATTTT. As protein: CASSGGQGNQPQHF.

V is TRBV14 and J is TRBJ2-7; 7 bases map to TRBD1. This CDR3 has 15 amino acids. V lost 0 bases to trimming and J lost 2 bases; unmatched junction nucleotides: 4. Per germline, CDR1 SGHDN and CDR2 FVKESK. CDR3 coding DNA: TGTGCCAGCAGCCAAGATCGAGGGACAGCCTACGAGCAGTACTTC. Its translation: CASSQDRGTAYEQYF.

The chain combines TRBV7-2 with TRBJ1-1; TRBD1 matches at 8 bases. Germline CDR1 is SGHTA and CDR2 is FQGNSA. CDR3 length equals 15 residues. The V and J ends lost 5 bases and 3 bases, in that order; junction bases with no gene match: 8. The CDR3 DNA sequence: TGTGCCAGCAGCACCCGGACAGGGCGTTACACTGAAGCTTTCTTT. It is translated as CASSTRTGRYTEAFF. Filled out from reference TRBV7-2 and TRBJ1-1, the complete variable domain reads GAGVSQSPSNKVTEKGKDVELRCDPISGHTALYWYRQSLGQGLEFLIYFQGNSAPDKSGLPSDRFSAERTGGSVSTLTIQRTQQEDSAVYLCASSTRTGRYTEAFFGQGTRLTVV.

The rearrangement uses TRBV29-1 and TRBJ1-2; D is ambiguous. Trimming stripped 0 bases from V and 4 bases from J, with 15 bases between. The CDR3 length is 15 residues. From germline, CDR1 is SQVTM and CDR2 ANQGSEA. The chain's CDR3 is CSVEDYSRPLYGYTF. The CDR3 nucleotides read TGCAGCGTTGAAGATTACTCCAGGCCACTCTATGGCTACACCTTC.

V usage is TRBV4-3 and J usage is TRBJ2-3; TRBD2 aligns across 11 bases. Losses at the gene ends were 0 bases for V and 4 bases for J; bases not matched to a gene: 6. Germline lookup yields CDR1 LGHNA and CDR2 YSLEER. This CDR3 is 17 amino acids long. CDR3 protein: CASSQDLTSGRPDTQYF. The CDR3 region has the DNA TGCGCCAGCAGCCAAGATCTTACTAGCGGGAGACCAGATACGCAGTATTTT.